Shown below are 12 T cell receptor beta chains from a single sample sequenced in a study of T cell responses to AZD1222 COVID-19 vaccine. TCRdb keeps only in-frame clones here, not all; method: immunoSEQ multiplex PCR. The repertoire holds 90,000 to 120,000 clones, with just under 90% as singletons. The sequencing here drew on peripheral blood, taken on day 0 of AZD1222 vaccination. The receptors come from an adult in good health.

A note on this clone: The same CDR3 arises from other DNA sequences in this sample as well. The V call is TRBV5-1, the J call TRBJ1-1; 9 bases map to TRBD1. The CDR3 sequence is 13 residues long. V shed 7 bases and J 4 bases; nucleotides not matched to a gene: 5. The germline V gene has CDR1 SGHRS and CDR2 YFSETQ. The CDR3, as DNA: TGCGCCAGCTCGGGACAGGGAGGCACTGAAGCTTTCTTT. This translates into CASSGQGGTEAFF.

The J gene is TRBJ2-1, the V gene TRBV5-6; D possibly corresponds to TRBD1 (6 bases). Germline V lookup: CDR1 SGHDT, CDR2 YYEEEE. The CDR3 runs to 12 residues. V shed 1 base and J shed 13 bases, with 12 bases lying between them. CDR3 sequence reads: CASSLRYREQFF. CDR3 in DNA: TGTGCCAGCAGCTTGCGGTACAGGGAACAGTTCTTC. The whole variable domain, filled in from reference TRBV5-6 and TRBJ2-1, reads DAGVTQSPTHLIKTRGQQVTLRCSPKSGHDTVSWYQQALGQGPQFIFQYYEEEERQRGNFPDRFSGHQFPNYSSELNVNALLLGDSALYLCASSLRYREQFFGPGTRLTVL.

This clone was picked up a small number of times. The chain couples TRBV5-8 to TRBJ2-6, with no clear D. V gave up 4 bases and J gave up 4 bases, with 12 bases separating them. The CDR3 sequence is 15 residues long. Germline V gives CDR1 SGHTS, CDR2 YDEGEE. The CDR3 here is CASSLLGSGANVLTF. For the CDR3, the DNA is TGTGCCAGCAGCCTCCTCGGGTCCGGGGCCAACGTCCTGACTTTC.

The chain joins TRBV19 to TRBJ1-4; D is unclear. Germline V gene sequence: CDR1 LNHDA, CDR2 SQIVND (reference sequence). This CDR3 comprises 12 residues. Trimming removed 5 bases from V and 6 bases from J, with 7 bases in between. CDR3 DNA sequence: TGTGCCAGTAGTTTTGGCTATGAAAAACTGTTTTTT. Translating it yields CASSFGYEKLFF.

Only one count was recorded for this clone. V and J are TRBV19 and TRBJ2-1; 9 bases fit TRBD1. CDR3 length: 16 amino acids. The V gene's germline CDR1 is LNHDA and CDR2 SQIVND (reference sequence). The junction had 14 bases not matched to a gene; V was cut back by 5 bases and J by 9 bases. Here the CDR3 reads CASSSRVGQGVLEQFF. The CDR3 coding sequence is TGTGCCAGTAGTTCTCGCGTGGGACAGGGTGTCCTTGAGCAGTTCTTC.

The chain couples TRBV12-3 or TRBV12-4 to TRBJ2-5; tentatively, D is TRBD2 (5 bases). The CDR3 spans 13 residues. With 4 bases removed from V and 5 bases from J, the gap between germline ends came to 11 bases. DNA of the CDR3: TGTGCCAGCAGTTCGGGAACCAAGGAGACCCAGTACTTC. Translated: CASSSGTKETQYF.

This chain joins TRBV5-1 and TRBJ2-5; D might be TRBD1 or TRBD2, each matching 5 bases. The ends were cut back, 7 bases at V and 1 base at J, with 20 bases in the middle. This CDR3 has 16 amino acids. The germline CDR1 and CDR2 sequences are SGHRS and YFSETQ. The CDR3 DNA reads TGCGCCAGCGGTATTGGTTCACGGGGCTTCCAAGAGACCCAGTACTTC. Translated, it gives CASGIGSRGFQETQYF.

The gene calls are TRBV24-1 and TRBJ1-5; no clear D. The CDR3 covers 12 residues. The V gene's germline CDR1 is KGHDR and CDR2 SFDVKD. The V gene lost 4 bases and the J gene lost 9 bases, with 9 bases spanning the gap. The CDR3 sequence is CATSESSSPQHF. In DNA form, the CDR3 reads TGTGCCACCAGTGAATCCTCCTCGCCCCAGCATTTT.

This clone has only one observation. The rearrangement links TRBV29-1 to TRBJ1-1, with 8 bases lining up with TRBD1. The trim removed 4 bases at V and 6 bases at J, leaving 7 bases unmatched. The CDR3 extends over 13 amino acids. Per germline, CDR1 SQVTM and CDR2 ANQGSEA. In nucleotides, the CDR3 is TGCAGCGTTGTGGTGGACAGGGTCTCTGAAGCTTTCTTT. Translation gives CSVVVDRVSEAFF. The full variable domain, its missing parts supplied by reference TRBV29-1 and TRBJ1-1, is SAVISQKPSRDICQRGTSLTIQCQVDSQVTMMFWYRQQPGQSLTLIATANQGSEATYESGFVIDKFPISRPNLTFSTLTVSNMSPEDSSIYLCSVVVDRVSEAFFGQGTRLTVV.

The chain recombines TRBV29-1 with TRBJ1-2, with 8 bases identical to TRBD1. The V gene's germline CDR1 is SQVTM and CDR2 ANQGSEA. The CDR3 length is 13 residues. The V segment lost 4 bases and the J segment 0 bases; nucleotides outside the gene matches: 1. Here the CDR3 DNA reads TGCAGCGTTGCACAGGGGGCTAACTATGGCTACACCTTC. Translated, it gives CSVAQGANYGYTF.

The chain carries TRBV19 and TRBJ1-1; the match to TRBD1 covers 7 bases. With V trimmed by 6 bases and J by 5 bases, 12 bases remained unmatched. The germline V gene encodes CDR1 LNHDA and CDR2 SQIVND (reference sequence). CDR3 length: 15 residues. In nucleotides, the CDR3 is TGTGCCAGTAGCCCCCTTATCCGGGACAGAACTGAAGCTTTCTTT. This codes for CASSPLIRDRTEAFF.

This clone was found a few times. The gene calls are TRBV6-2 or TRBV6-3 and TRBJ2-2; TRBD2 agrees at 12 bases. Trimming cost V 2 bases and J 0 bases; bases outside gene matches: 4. The CDR3 spans 18 residues. Germline V gene sequence: CDR1 MNHEY, CDR2 SVGEGT. The CDR3 reads CASSYGLAGSSNTGELFF. CDR3 in DNA: TGTGCCAGCAGTTACGGACTAGCGGGGTCCTCGAACACCGGGGAGCTGTTTTTT.